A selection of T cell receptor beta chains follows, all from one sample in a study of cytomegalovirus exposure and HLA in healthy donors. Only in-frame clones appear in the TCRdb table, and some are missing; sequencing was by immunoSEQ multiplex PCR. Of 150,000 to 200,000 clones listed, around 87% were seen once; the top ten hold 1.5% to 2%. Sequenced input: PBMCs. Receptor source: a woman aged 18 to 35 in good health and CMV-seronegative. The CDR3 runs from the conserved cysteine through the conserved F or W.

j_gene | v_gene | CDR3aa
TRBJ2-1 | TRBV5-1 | CASSIGLAVSYNEQFF
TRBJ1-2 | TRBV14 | CASSQDGASGYGYTF
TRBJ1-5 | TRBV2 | CASKRLQGGNQPQHF
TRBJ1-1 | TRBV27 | CASSFTAGNTEAFF
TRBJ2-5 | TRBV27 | CASSFSTGGVQETQYF
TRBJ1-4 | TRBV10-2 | CASRDQGGDPEEKLFF
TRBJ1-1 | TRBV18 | CASSPWDSKYEAFF
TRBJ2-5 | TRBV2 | CASSEKYTDYRETQYF
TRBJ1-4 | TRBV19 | CASTRTGLEEKLFF
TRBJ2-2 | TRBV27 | CASRAPRIGELFF
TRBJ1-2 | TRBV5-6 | CASSSGTGRGYTF
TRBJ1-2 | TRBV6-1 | CASSPRTYGYTF
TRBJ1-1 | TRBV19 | CASSARQGQNTEAFF
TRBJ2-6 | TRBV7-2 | CASSLMGQYTGANVLTF
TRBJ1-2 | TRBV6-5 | CASRGTGSGNYGYTF
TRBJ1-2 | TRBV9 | CASSVGHDNGYTF
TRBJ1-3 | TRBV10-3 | CAIRVQQRNAIYF
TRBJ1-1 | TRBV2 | CASSEGGGKAEAFF
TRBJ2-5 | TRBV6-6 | CASRGTVHQETQYF
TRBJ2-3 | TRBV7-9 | CASSSTTGFPDTQYF
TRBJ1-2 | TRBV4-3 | CASSQDRGNYGYTF
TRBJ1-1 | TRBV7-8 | CASSAGLNTEAFF
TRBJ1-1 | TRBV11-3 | CASSLEQGNTEAFF
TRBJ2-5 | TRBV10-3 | CAISEIWDTIQETQYF
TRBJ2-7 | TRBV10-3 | CAISESLAGGEQYF
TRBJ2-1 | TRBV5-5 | CASSFYADISYNEQFF
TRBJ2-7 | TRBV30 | CAWNRGQGAGEQYF
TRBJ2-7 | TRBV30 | CAWKRGGRQQYF
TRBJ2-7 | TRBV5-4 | CASSLRSEQYF